This is a list of T cell receptor beta chains from one sample in a study of T cell repertoires in cytomegalovirus infection. No antigen has been identified for these receptors. MiXCR, run by TCRdb on the reads, gives a single entry per CDR3 protein. The table includes about 920,000 distinct CDR3 sequences, around 32% detected once. The sequencing here drew on cultured CD8+ T cells from PBMCs, taken from culture after CMV antigen stimulation. The receptor source for this set is a human donor in good health (CMV status not recorded). Some clones in this sample may be carry-over from other donors' samples. Both conserved end residues are part of each CDR3. D genes are given only for firm matches. Size values are once, few and many counts, or a class for expanded clones, and some rows have none.

j_gene: TRBJ2-2
v_gene: TRBV6-1
d_gene: .
abundance: many
CDR3aa: CASSEYAGLNTGELFF
CDR3nt: TGTGCCAGCAGTGAATACGCGGGACTGAACACCGGGGAGCTGTTTTTT

j_gene: TRBJ2-2
v_gene: TRBV5-4
d_gene: .
abundance: .
CDR3aa: CTSSPDRNTGELFF
CDR3nt: TGTACCAGCAGCCCGGACAGAAACACCGGGGAGCTGTTTTTT

j_gene: TRBJ1-1
v_gene: TRBV9
d_gene: .
abundance: .
CDR3aa: CASSVASVNTEAFF
CDR3nt: TGTGCCAGCAGCGTAGCGAGTGTGAACACTGAAGCTTTCTTT

j_gene: TRBJ1-2
v_gene: TRBV7-2
d_gene: .
abundance: many
CDR3aa: CASSPPGSRNGYTF
CDR3nt: TGTGCCAGCAGCCCCCCAGGATCTAGGAATGGCTACACCTTC

j_gene: TRBJ1-3
v_gene: TRBV10-2
d_gene: TRBD1
abundance: few
CDR3aa: CASSSWDSDSEFGNTIYF
CDR3nt: TGCGCCAGCAGTTCTTGGGACAGCGACTCTGAGTTTGGAAACACCATATATTTT

j_gene: TRBJ1-2
v_gene: TRBV5-1
d_gene: TRBD1
abundance: .
CDR3aa: CASSYKTGGLDGYTF
CDR3nt: TGCGCCAGCAGCTATAAGACAGGGGGTCTGGATGGCTACACCTTC

j_gene: TRBJ2-3
v_gene: TRBV15
d_gene: .
abundance: .
CDR3aa: CATSRDLGGGTDTQYF
CDR3nt: TGTGCCACCAGCAGAGATCTGGGCGGTGGCACAGATACGCAGTATTTT

j_gene: TRBJ2-1
v_gene: TRBV12-5
d_gene: TRBD2
abundance: .
CDR3aa: CATRIAGGFGNEQFF
CDR3nt: TGTGCTACCAGGATAGCGGGGGGGTTTGGGAATGAGCAGTTCTTC

j_gene: TRBJ1-1
v_gene: TRBV24-1
d_gene: .
abundance: few
CDR3aa: CATSDNNDSEAFF
CDR3nt: TGTGCCACCAGTGACAACAATGACTCGGAAGCTTTCTTT

j_gene: TRBJ2-7
v_gene: TRBV5-6
d_gene: .
abundance: once
CDR3aa: CASSLVTAYSYEQYF
CDR3nt: TGTGCCAGCAGCTTGGTTACAGCTTACTCCTACGAGCAGTACTTC

j_gene: TRBJ2-7
v_gene: TRBV7-6
d_gene: .
abundance: many
CDR3aa: CASSPNGASETPYEQYF
CDR3nt: TGTGCCAGCAGCCCAAACGGGGCTAGCGAGACCCCCTACGAGCAGTACTTC

j_gene: TRBJ1-2
v_gene: TRBV7-6
d_gene: .
abundance: .
CDR3aa: CASIGDPRYGYTF
CDR3nt: TGTGCCAGCATCGGGGACCCTAGATATGGCTACACCTTC

j_gene: TRBJ2-5
v_gene: TRBV6-5
d_gene: TRBD2
abundance: few
CDR3aa: CASSYLAGPGQETQYF
CDR3nt: TGTGCCAGCAGTTACCTAGCGGGGCCAGGACAAGAGACCCAGTACTTC

j_gene: TRBJ1-4
v_gene: TRBV5-5
d_gene: .
abundance: .
CDR3aa: CASSLRRSDEKLFF
CDR3nt: TGTGCCAGCAGCTTAAGGAGGTCGGATGAAAAACTGTTTTTT

j_gene: TRBJ2-1
v_gene: TRBV12-3/TRBV12-4
d_gene: TRBD2
abundance: few
CDR3aa: CASSLPSGGPSYNEQFF
CDR3nt: TGTGCCAGCAGTTTACCTAGCGGGGGGCCCTCCTACAATGAGCAGTTCTTC

j_gene: TRBJ2-5
v_gene: TRBV11-1
d_gene: .
abundance: few
CDR3aa: CASSLGETGLQETQYF
CDR3nt: TGTGCCAGCAGCTTAGGAGAGACAGGTTTGCAAGAGACCCAGTACTTC

j_gene: TRBJ2-7
v_gene: TRBV12-3/TRBV12-4
d_gene: .
abundance: .
CDR3aa: CASSFGGGQPYEQYF
CDR3nt: TGTGCCAGCAGTTTTGGCGGGGGCCAACCCTACGAGCAGTACTTC

j_gene: TRBJ1-1
v_gene: TRBV20-1
d_gene: .
abundance: .
CDR3aa: CSARGVETRYTEAFF
CDR3nt: TGCAGTGCCCGGGGGGTGGAGACTCGGTACACTGAAGCTTTCTTT

j_gene: TRBJ2-1
v_gene: TRBV7-9
d_gene: TRBD2
abundance: few
CDR3aa: CASRCGTSGGSYNEQFF
CDR3nt: TGTGCCAGCAGATGCGGGACTAGCGGGGGCTCCTACAATGAGCAGTTCTTC

j_gene: TRBJ1-2
v_gene: TRBV7-9
d_gene: .
abundance: few
CDR3aa: CASSLPKDGNYGYTF
CDR3nt: TGTGCCAGCAGCCTGCCTAAGGACGGTAACTATGGCTACACCTTC

j_gene: TRBJ2-5
v_gene: TRBV9
d_gene: .
abundance: .
CDR3aa: CASSVSSDWETQYF
CDR3nt: TGTGCCAGCAGCGTTAGCTCCGACTGGGAGACCCAGTACTTC

j_gene: TRBJ1-2
v_gene: TRBV6-1
d_gene: .
abundance: .
CDR3aa: CASSERIRALNYGYTF
CDR3nt: TGTGCCAGCAGTGAACGTATTCGGGCACTCAACTATGGCTACACCTTC